The clone carrying this T cell receptor (beta chain) was seen once. This entry belongs to a study of blood T cell repertoires in COVID-19. V was trimmed by 2 bases and J by 10 bases, leaving 17 bases between them. Germline assignment: CDR1 MNHNY and CDR2 SVGAGI (reference sequence). The CDR3 contains 14 residues. TCRdb's table, derived via immunoSEQ multiplex PCR, lists solely in-frame clones and lacks some. The sample has fewer than 250,000 clones, around 82% seen once. The sequence derives from a woman in her 70s with acute or convalescent COVID-19. This chain links TRBV6-6 with TRBJ1-2, with TRBD1 as a possible D gene (6 bases). Specimen: peripheral blood. The CDR3 region is CASSYGGTSEDYTF. In DNA form, the CDR3 reads TGTGCCAGCAGTTACGGGGGCACCTCGGAGGACTACACCTTC.